These T cell receptor beta chains were read from a single sample in a study of cytomegalovirus exposure and HLA in healthy donors. Profiled with immunoSEQ multiplex PCR; TCRdb holds only in-frame clones, not every one. This table has 100,000 to 150,000 clones, 83% appearing once. Sequencing was done on a sample of PBMCs. Receptors originate from a young man in good health and CMV-seropositive. CDR3s include the opening cysteine and the closing phenylalanine or tryptophan. Fields, in order: J gene, V gene, CDR3 protein.

J: TRBJ2-3; V: TRBV9; CDR3: CASSPGTTRTDTQYF
J: TRBJ1-5; V: TRBV18; CDR3: CASSPSQGSNNQPQHF
J: TRBJ2-5; V: TRBV5-4; CDR3: CASTGTTSQETQYF
J: TRBJ2-6; V: TRBV19; CDR3: CASSIYGPSQRTGAGPGANVLTF
J: TRBJ2-3; V: TRBV5-4; CDR3: CASSVSGTDTQYF
J: TRBJ1-6; V: TRBV7-9; CDR3: CASRIGTGGVGPDSPLHF
J: TRBJ2-3; V: TRBV6-5; CDR3: CASSFLGLLTDTQYF
J: TRBJ1-1; V: TRBV2; CDR3: CASNRGEPEAFF
J: TRBJ2-7; V: TRBV2; CDR3: CASSQLAASSYEQYF
J: TRBJ2-1; V: TRBV5-1; CDR3: CASSLPNIDKQFF
J: TRBJ2-1; V: TRBV27; CDR3: CASSGERGIYNEQFF
J: TRBJ1-6; V: TRBV6-5; CDR3: CASSSIQGKRNSPLHF
J: TRBJ2-7; V: TRBV7-8; CDR3: CASRGDLDRPYEQYF
J: TRBJ1-1; V: TRBV5-6; CDR3: CASSLGAGRFTEAFF
J: TRBJ2-7; V: TRBV28; CDR3: CASTYGDRVYEQYF
J: TRBJ1-1; V: TRBV5-1; CDR3: CASSPSGDTEAFF
J: TRBJ2-7; V: TRBV6-5; CDR3: CASSYGPGSVEQYF
J: TRBJ2-5; V: TRBV11-2; CDR3: CASSLGRETQYF
J: TRBJ2-5; V: TRBV11-2; CDR3: CASSLAVRAQETQYF
J: TRBJ1-5; V: TRBV28; CDR3: CASSLLGQPQHF
J: TRBJ2-2; V: TRBV14; CDR3: CASVQSGGNTGELFF
J: TRBJ2-7; V: TRBV4-2; CDR3: CASSQEALAGSYEQYF
J: TRBJ1-2; V: TRBV10-2; CDR3: CASSESTTLGNYGYTF
J: TRBJ1-1; V: TRBV7-6; CDR3: CASSTHGVTEAFF
J: TRBJ2-5; V: TRBV11-1; CDR3: CASSATGTGTETQYF
J: TRBJ1-2; V: TRBV14; CDR3: CASSQAGGVHDYGYTF
J: TRBJ1-2; V: TRBV7-9; CDR3: CASTGTGGDYNYGYTF
J: TRBJ2-7; V: TRBV5-4; CDR3: CASSTSGQIINYEQYF
J: TRBJ1-1; V: TRBV15; CDR3: CATSRAGLTEAFF
J: TRBJ2-6; V: TRBV18; CDR3: CASSEDGANVLTF
J: TRBJ1-1; V: TRBV4-1; CDR3: CASSAVGSTEAFF
J: TRBJ2-7; V: TRBV7-9; CDR3: CASSHDRGYEQYF
J: TRBJ1-1; V: TRBV2; CDR3: CASSEDRGQVHTEAFF
J: TRBJ2-7; V: TRBV28; CDR3: CASTRLAGGQPSREQYF
J: TRBJ1-4; V: TRBV10-3; CDR3: CAISLGGGTNEKLFF
J: TRBJ1-2; V: TRBV7-9; CDR3: CASEAGGFYGYTF
J: TRBJ2-5; V: TRBV5-6; CDR3: CASSAGTGWAQETQYF
J: TRBJ2-1; V: TRBV4-1; CDR3: CASSQVSSYEQFF
J: TRBJ1-1; V: TRBV19; CDR3: CASTKKSQWGGAPNTEAFF
J: TRBJ2-1; V: TRBV4-1; CDR3: CASSQVPQALYNEQFF
J: TRBJ1-1; V: TRBV6-5; CDR3: CASSYSWTGNTEAFF
J: TRBJ2-7; V: TRBV6-5; CDR3: CASRRGALSYEQYF
J: TRBJ2-1; V: TRBV9; CDR3: CASSSTSRLALGDNEQFF
J: TRBJ1-2; V: TRBV4-1; CDR3: CASSQEPRDSLYGYTF
J: TRBJ2-2; V: TRBV28; CDR3: CALRQGGDGELFF
J: TRBJ1-2; V: TRBV6-1; CDR3: CASSEGQGYGYTF